A single sample gave rise to the 22 T cell receptor beta chains below, sequenced in a study of blood T cell repertoires in COVID-19. Clones were read by immunoSEQ multiplex PCR, and TCRdb kept only the in-frame ones, dropping some. The sample contains a few hundred thousand clones, roughly 85% of which appear only once. The specimen sequenced was peripheral blood. The receptors were gathered from a woman aged 18-29 years with acute or convalescent COVID-19.

V and J are TRBV4-1 and TRBJ2-3, with 12 nucleotides matching TRBD1. Per germline, CDR1 MGHRA and CDR2 YSYEKL. Trimming at V came to 6 bases and at J to 7 bases, leaving 5 bases not matched to a gene. There are 14 residues in the CDR3. The CDR3 coding sequence is TGCGCCAGCAGAGGGACAGGGGGCGCAAATACGCAGTATTTT. This codes for CASRGTGGANTQYF.

The genes are TRBV9 and TRBJ2-1, with a weak D call TRBD1 (7 bases). V lost 4 bases to trimming and J lost 13 bases, with 15 bases between them. The length of the CDR3 is 12 residues. Per the germline V gene, CDR1 is SGDLS and CDR2 is YYNGEE. CDR3 sequence (DNA): TGTGCCAGCAGCCAGGGGGACTTCAATCAGTTCTTC. It codes for CASSQGDFNQFF.

This clone was seen a single time. This sequence joins TRBV19 and TRBJ1-2, with TRBD1 matching 10 bases. This CDR3 is built from 14 residues. Trimming removed 6 bases from V and 5 bases from J; junction bases left unmatched: 6. The germline CDR1 and CDR2 sequences are LNHDA and SQIVND (reference sequence). CDR3 in DNA: TGTGCCAGTAGAGTGGACAGGGGGTCTTATGGCTACACCTTC. Translation: CASRVDRGSYGYTF.

The chain carries TRBV27 and TRBJ1-2, with 10 bases that match TRBD1. The CDR3 contains 12 residues. Germline V gives CDR1 MNHEY, CDR2 SMNVEV (reference sequence). J gave up 10 bases and V 8 bases, and 7 bases lay outside the gene matches. In DNA form, the CDR3 reads TGTGCCAGCCTCGGGACAGGGGTAAACTACACCTTC. This translates into CASLGTGVNYTF.

A single count supports this clone. The V gene is TRBV7-8, the J gene TRBJ2-6; D gene unclear. Per germline, CDR1 SGHVS and CDR2 FQNEAQ. The CDR3 sequence is 15 residues long. Trimming stripped 5 bases from V and 0 bases from J, with 8 bases between. The CDR3 nucleotides read TGTGCCAGCAGCGAGTCCCTCTCTGGGGCCAACGTCCTGACTTTC. Translated, it gives CASSESLSGANVLTF.

V and J are TRBV29-1 and TRBJ1-2; 8 positions match TRBD1. The V and J ends lost 1 base and 8 bases, in that order; junction bases with no gene match: 3. Germline CDR1 reads SQVTM; CDR2 reads ANQGSEA. This CDR3 is 12 amino acids long. CDR3 DNA sequence: TGCAGCGTTGAAGCAGGGGGCCAAGGCTACACCTTC. This gives the protein CSVEAGGQGYTF.

With respect to this clone: A much larger clone differs from this one at a single base, so this may be a read error. The V call is TRBV5-6, the J call TRBJ1-1; the D gene is possibly TRBD1 (6 bases). The CDR3 consists of 13 residues. Germline V gives CDR1 SGHDT, CDR2 YYEEEE. Trimming removed 4 bases from V and 1 base from J, with 8 bases in between. DNA for the CDR3: TGTGCCAGCAGCGTAGGGGGGAACACTGAAGCTTTCTTT. Protein product: CASSVGGNTEAFF.

This sequence joins TRBV27 and TRBJ2-1, with D perhaps matching TRBD2 (5 bases). The germline V gene encodes CDR1 MNHEY and CDR2 SMNVEV (reference sequence). There are 16 residues in the CDR3. V was shortened by 2 bases and J by 8 bases, with 19 bases between the two germline ends. As DNA, the CDR3 is TGTGCCAGCAGTTTACAAACGGCCTCGGGGATGGATGAGCAGTTCTTC. Encoded protein: CASSLQTASGMDEQFF.

This chain links TRBV7-3 with TRBJ2-1; D is ambiguous. Germline V gene lookup returns CDR1 SGHTA and CDR2 FQGTGA. Trimming left V 5 bases short and J 0 bases short, with 5 bases between. The CDR3 runs 13 residues. CDR3 sequence: CASSRSSYNEQFF. In DNA form, the CDR3 reads TGTGCCAGCAGCCGGAGCTCCTACAATGAGCAGTTCTTC.

This chain connects TRBV19 to TRBJ1-1; a weak D match, TRBD1 (6 bases). V lost 3 bases, J lost 0 bases, and 17 bases lay in between. The CDR3 is 17 amino acids. Germline CDR1 and CDR2: LNHDA and SQIVND (reference sequence). CDR3 coding DNA: TGTGCCAGTAGTATTACGTTCTCGGGGGGCGTGAACACTGAAGCTTTCTTT. It yields the protein CASSITFSGGVNTEAFF.

The chain links TRBV2 to TRBJ2-2; D is perhaps TRBD1 (5 bases). The CDR3 is made up of 15 amino acids. Looked up from germline, CDR1 is SNHLY and CDR2 is FYNNEI. V lost 8 bases and J lost 5, with 18 bases in between. The CDR3 sequence: CASRSRQGWTGELFF. The CDR3, as DNA: TGTGCCAGCCGATCACGGCAGGGATGGACCGGGGAGCTGTTTTTT.

About this clone: The junction shows a germline mismatch at one end, possibly a read error. The V call is TRBV7-2, the J call TRBJ2-5; TRBD2 agrees at 8 bases. Germline loops: CDR1 SGHTA, CDR2 FQGNSA. This CDR3 is 13 amino acids long. DNA for the CDR3: TGTGCCAGCTGCTTCGGGGGGGACGAGACCCAGTACTTC. Translating it yields CASCFGGDETQYF.

The chain uses TRBV30 and TRBJ1-1; D is perhaps TRBD1 (5 bases). CDR1 is GTSNPN, CDR2 SVGIG, per germline (reference sequence). This CDR3 has 14 residues. Between the trimmed V and J ends, which lost 0 bases and 4 bases, there was a span of 12 bases. The CDR3 spells CAWSVIRDATEAFF. The CDR3 bases are TGTGCCTGGAGTGTAATCAGGGATGCCACTGAAGCTTTCTTT.

The CDR3 sequence: CASSLVAGLKYNEQFF. In nucleotides, the CDR3 is TGTGCCAGCAGCTTAGTGGCGGGTCTAAAGTACAATGAGCAGTTCTTC. V gene TRBV7-8 combines with J gene TRBJ2-1; tentatively, D is TRBD2 (5 bases). The V end lost 1 base, the J end lost 4 bases, and 14 bases lay between the germline ends. CDR3 length: 16 residues. Looked up from germline, CDR1 is SGHVS and CDR2 is FQNEAQ.

The chain combines TRBV7-8 with TRBJ2-7; D perhaps matches TRBD2 (5 bases). The CDR3 contains 15 residues. Germline CDR1 reads SGHVS; CDR2 reads FQNEAQ. V lost 5 bases to trimming and J lost 2 bases, with 16 bases between them. The chain's CDR3 is CASSPFGGTTYEQYF. CDR3 nucleotides: TGTGCCAGCAGCCCCTTCGGAGGAACTACCTACGAGCAGTACTTC.

This clone was counted only a few times. The chain uses TRBV28 and TRBJ1-2; 10 nucleotides agree with TRBD1. This CDR3 has 15 residues. Germline CDR1 reads MDHEN; CDR2 reads SYDVKM. The V segment lost 4 bases and the J segment 3 bases; nucleotides outside the gene matches: 5. The CDR3 DNA reads as TGTGCCAGCAGTTCTTTGACAGGGGGCGACTATGGCTACACCTTC. Protein sequence: CASSSLTGGDYGYTF.

The V call is TRBV4-2, the J call TRBJ2-3; the D gene is possibly TRBD2 (6 bases). The CDR3 extends over 18 amino acids. Germline CDR1 LGHNA, CDR2 YNFKEQ. V was clipped by 1 base and J by 1 base, with 18 bases between them. The CDR3 region has the DNA TGTGCCAGCAGCCAAGGATCTGGGCTAGCGATGCGCACAGATACGCAGTATTTT. This encodes CASSQGSGLAMRTDTQYF.

The J gene is TRBJ2-6, the V gene TRBV27; D gene uncertain. Per germline, CDR1 MNHEY and CDR2 SMNVEV (reference sequence). The CDR3 is made up of 15 amino acids. Trimming removed 4 bases at V and 1 base at J, with 8 bases between. The CDR3 region has the DNA TGTGCCAGCAGTTCCCCGAGTTCTGGGGCCAACGTCCTGACTTTC. Residues: CASSSPSSGANVLTF.

The rearrangement links TRBV20-1 to TRBJ1-1; D uncertain. This CDR3 spans 11 amino acids. CDR1 and CDR2 from the germline V gene are DFQATT and SNEGSKA (reference sequence). V dropped 3 bases and J dropped 8 bases, with 10 bases sitting between them. CDR3 in amino acids: CSASEREEAFF. CDR3 nucleotide sequence: TGCAGTGCTAGTGAACGGGAAGAAGCTTTCTTT.

This clone was seen more than once but under ten times. The rearrangement uses TRBV11-2 and TRBJ1-3; D is uncertain. Between the trimmed V and J ends, which lost 0 bases and 0 bases, there was a span of 9 bases. This CDR3 has 16 residues. The germline gives CDR1 SGHAT, CDR2 FQNNGV. As DNA, the CDR3 is TGTGCCAGCAGCTTAGACCTCCCTTCCTCTGGAAACACCATATATTTT. Its protein is CASSLDLPSSGNTIYF.

CDR3 DNA: TGTGCCAGTTCGGGACTCCGATCCACAGATACGCAGTATTTT. Translated: CASSGLRSTDTQYF. The V and J genes are TRBV2 and TRBJ2-3; D possibly corresponds to TRBD2 (6 bases). From germline, CDR1 is SNHLY and CDR2 FYNNEI. Trimming removed 9 bases at V and 2 bases at J, with 15 bases between. This CDR3 region has 14 residues. Complete variable domain (other parts from reference TRBV2 and TRBJ2-3): EPEVTQTPSHQVTQMGQEVILRCVPISNHLYFYWYRQILGQKVEFLVSFYNNEISEKSEIFDDQFSVERPDGSNFTLKIRSTKLEDSAMYFCASSGLRSTDTQYFGPGTRLTVL.

This clone turned up a few times. This rearrangement joins TRBV19 to TRBJ1-1; D possibly corresponds to TRBD1 (5 bases). From germline, CDR1 is LNHDA and CDR2 SQIVND (reference sequence). The length of the CDR3 is 18 residues. The ends were cut back, 1 base at V and 6 bases at J, with 24 bases in the middle. The CDR3 DNA reads TGTGCCAGTAGTATAGGTCGTCAGGGTCTCATGTCAAGTTCTGAAGCTTTCTTT. Protein sequence: CASSIGRQGLMSSSEAFF.